This T cell receptor beta chain was found in a study of OX40 agonist ivuxolimab in advanced cancers. Overall study results and limits: Among patients with partial responses at 0.1-3.0 mg/kg, clonal expansion was among the lowest.

Data came from immunoSEQ multiplex PCR; TCRdb stores just in-frame clones and leaves some out. The data contain fewer than 80,000 clones, around four fifths of them singletons. Concerning this clone itself: The antigen remains undetermined.

Trimming stripped 6 bases from V and 5 bases from J, with 16 bases between. CDR3 length: 15 residues. CDR1 is MNHEY, CDR2 SVGAGI, per germline. The sampling schedule covered blood at baseline, cycle 4 day 1, and cycle 7 day 1. The sequence derives from an adult with an advanced solid tumor such as melanoma, head and neck, liver or kidney cancer. Here the sequenced sample was CD4+ or CD8+ T cells sorted from blood, taken in a trial of the OX40 agonist ivuxolimab. The chain joins TRBV6-5 to TRBJ1-4; D might be TRBD1 (5 bases). The CDR3 DNA sequence: TGTGCCAGCAGACCGAGACAGCCCATGAATGAAAAACTGTTTTTT. This translates into CASRPRQPMNEKLFF.